A selection of T cell receptor beta chains follows, all from one sample in a study of molecular identifiers for immune sequencing clone quantification. TCRdb reprocessed the PCR reads via MiXCR and lists one record per CDR3 protein. The table shows about 65,000 distinct CDR3 sequences, with around 20% occurring only once. The sample consisted of naive CD8+ T cells from blood, with Jurkat cell RNA spiked in. The receptors come from a human donor in good health. Some libraries in this study had Jurkat cell RNA spiked in. The CDR3 runs from the conserved cysteine through the conserved F or W. The D gene is left open where the match is weak. Where a row states a size, it is once, few, many or the class of an expanded clone; other rows omit it.

cdr3_length,clone_size,d_call,v_call,j_call,cdr3_aa,cdr3_nt
12,many,-,TRBV29-1,TRBJ2-6,CSGRDGANVLTF,TGCAGCGGGAGGGACGGGGCCAACGTCCTGACTTTC
14,many,-,TRBV28,TRBJ2-7,CASSFAGKPYEQYF,TGTGCCAGCAGTTTTGCAGGGAAGCCGTACGAGCAGTACTTC
13,few,-,TRBV12-3/TRBV12-4,TRBJ1-2,CASSPAGSYGYTF,TGTGCCAGCAGCCCCGCAGGGAGCTATGGCTACACCTTC
16,-,-,TRBV2,TRBJ1-1,CASSEWVSAMNTEAFF,TGTGCCAGCAGTGAATGGGTCAGCGCAATGAACACTGAAGCTTTCTTT
16,many,-,TRBV10-3,TRBJ1-2,CAISDSPGTINYGYTF,TGTGCCATCAGTGATAGCCCCGGCACGATAAACTATGGCTACACCTTC
14,-,-,TRBV7-9,TRBJ2-1,CASSLDLNYNEQFF,TGTGCCAGCAGCTTAGATCTAAACTACAATGAGCAGTTCTTC
15,few,-,TRBV5-6,TRBJ2-7,CASSFLPGSSYEQYF,TGTGCCAGCAGCTTCTTGCCCGGGAGTAGCTACGAGCAGTACTTC
16,many,TRBD2,TRBV6-5,TRBJ2-1,CASRQGLEREGDEQFF,TGTGCCAGCAGGCAGGGTTTAGAGCGGGAGGGAGATGAGCAGTTCTTC
17,many,-,TRBV23-1,TRBJ2-7,CASSQLGTGLPRYEQYF,TGCGCCAGCAGTCAATTGGGAACTGGACTACCCCGGTACGAGCAGTACTTC
14,many,TRBD2,TRBV27,TRBJ2-7,CASSSWRESYEQYF,TGTGCCAGCAGTTCTTGGCGGGAGTCGTACGAGCAGTACTTC
12,many,-,TRBV6-5,TRBJ1-5,CASSDRNQPQHF,TGTGCCAGCAGTGACAGAAATCAGCCCCAGCATTTT
17,-,TRBD2,TRBV27,TRBJ2-1,CASSLMLAGGPYNEQFF,TGTGCCAGCAGTTTGATGTTAGCGGGAGGCCCCTACAATGAGCAGTTCTTC
14,many,-,TRBV5-6,TRBJ1-2,CASSWRSVNYGYTF,TGTGCCAGCAGCTGGAGGAGCGTCAACTATGGCTACACCTTC
15,many,-,TRBV12-3/TRBV12-4,TRBJ2-2,CATNPQGSNTGELFF,TGTGCCACCAACCCCCAGGGGTCGAACACCGGGGAGCTGTTTTTT
16,many,TRBD2,TRBV11-2,TRBJ2-7,CASSFSGLAADYEQYF,TGTGCCAGCAGCTTCTCCGGACTAGCGGCAGATTACGAGCAGTACTTC
22,many,TRBD2,TRBV5-4,TRBJ2-6,CASSLEYVGGRAFSPGANVLTF,TGTGCCAGCAGCTTGGAGTATGTCGGCGGGAGGGCCTTTAGTCCTGGGGCCAACGTCCTGACTTTC
14,few,-,TRBV7-9,TRBJ2-1,CASSHSSSYNEQFF,TGTGCCAGCAGCCACTCGAGCTCCTACAATGAGCAGTTCTTC
14,many,-,TRBV15,TRBJ1-5,CATSFRRGNQPQHF,TGTGCCACCAGCTTTCGAAGGGGGAATCAGCCCCAGCATTTT
14,many,TRBD1,TRBV28,TRBJ1-6,CASSGGTDNSPLHF,TGTGCCAGCAGTGGGGGGACAGATAATTCACCCCTCCACTTT
15,-,TRBD1,TRBV12-3/TRBV12-4,TRBJ1-1,CASSSQGVMNTAAFF,TGTGCCAGCAGTTCACAGGGGGTTATGAACACTGCAGCTTTCTTT
17,medium-sized,-,TRBV10-3,TRBJ2-6,CAISETAGQFGANVLTF,TGTGCCATCAGTGAGACCGCAGGACAGTTTGGGGCCAACGTCCTGACTTTC
19,many,TRBD2,TRBV7-8,TRBJ2-5,CASSLAPQGAGALKETQYF,TGTGCCAGCAGCTTAGCGCCACAGGGAGCGGGAGCCCTTAAAGAGACCCAGTACTTC
16,many,-,TRBV2,TRBJ1-2,CASSGGTFGTNYGYTF,TGTGCCAGCAGTGGGGGGACATTCGGTACTAACTATGGCTACACCTTC
13,many,-,TRBV5-1,TRBJ2-1,CASRSDQDNEQFF,TGCGCCAGCAGATCGGACCAAGACAATGAGCAGTTCTTC
12,many,-,TRBV12-3/TRBV12-4,TRBJ2-7,CASSFGGAEQYF,TGTGCCAGCAGTTTTGGTGGGGCGGAGCAGTACTTC
16,few,-,TRBV19,TRBJ2-1,CASSMGGLIKYNEQFF,TGTGCCAGTAGTATGGGTGGACTTATCAAATACAATGAGCAGTTCTTC
15,few,TRBD2,TRBV7-9,TRBJ2-1,CASSLAGRSYNEQFF,TGTGCCAGCAGCCTAGCGGGGCGCTCCTACAATGAGCAGTTCTTC
17,many,TRBD2,TRBV7-8,TRBJ2-5,CASSPRLAGVVQETQYF,TGTGCCAGCAGCCCTCGACTAGCGGGCGTAGTCCAAGAGACCCAGTACTTC
15,many,-,TRBV28,TRBJ1-5,CASRFGVLSNQPQHF,TGTGCCAGCAGGTTCGGGGTCTTGAGCAATCAGCCCCAGCATTTT
15,many,-,TRBV6-5,TRBJ1-1,CASSAYWGKASEAFF,TGTGCCAGCAGTGCATACTGGGGGAAAGCAAGTGAAGCTTTCTTT
15,many,-,TRBV7-9,TRBJ2-7,CASSLVVSEASEQYF,TGTGCCAGCAGCTTAGTGGTTAGCGAGGCCTCCGAGCAGTACTTC
12,few,-,TRBV9,TRBJ2-1,CASSSHPNEQFF,TGTGCCAGCAGCTCGCACCCAAATGAGCAGTTCTTC
16,many,TRBD2,TRBV15,TRBJ2-3,CATRGTSGMSTDTQYF,TGTGCCACCAGGGGGACTAGCGGGATGAGCACAGATACGCAGTATTTT
15,many,-,TRBV6-1,TRBJ2-7,CASSEAYRGSYEQYF,TGTGCCAGCAGTGAAGCCTATCGCGGCTCCTACGAGCAGTACTTC
14,many,-,TRBV5-6,TRBJ2-7,CASSLVAGTYEQYF,TGTGCCAGCAGCTTGGTTGCGGGAACCTACGAGCAGTACTTC
12,once,-,TRBV7-9,TRBJ1-1,CANSLAGTEAFF,TGTGCCAACAGCTTAGCGGGCACTGAAGCTTTCTTT
11,-,-,TRBV7-9,TRBJ2-1,CASSLGMEQFF,TGTGCCAGCAGCCTGGGGATGGAGCAGTTCTTC
13,many,-,TRBV19,TRBJ2-7,CASATGLLYEQYF,TGTGCCAGCGCCACGGGACTTCTCTACGAGCAGTACTTC
15,few,-,TRBV2,TRBJ1-5,CASSERTVKNQPQHF,TGTGCCAGCAGTGAACGGACAGTGAAAAATCAGCCCCAGCATTTT
17,many,TRBD1,TRBV19,TRBJ2-2,CASRALGTGDNTGELFF,TGTGCCAGTAGAGCGCTCGGGACAGGGGACAACACCGGGGAGCTGTTTTTT
12,-,-,TRBV7-9,TRBJ1-1,CASSFGTSEAFF,TGTGCCAGCAGCTTCGGGACAAGTGAAGCTTTCTTT
18,many,-,TRBV21-1,TRBJ1-5,CASSPRTRGPRRPQPQHF,TGTGCCAGCAGCCCTCGGACCCGAGGTCCGAGGAGGCCTCAGCCCCAGCATTTT
14,-,-,TRBV2,TRBJ2-7,CARSEFDGTYEQYF,TGTGCCAGGAGTGAATTCGACGGGACCTACGAGCAGTACTTC
15,many,-,TRBV7-8,TRBJ2-7,CASSLEGASSYEQYF,TGTGCCAGCAGCTTAGAGGGAGCCAGCTCCTACGAGCAGTACTTC
16,medium-sized,TRBD2,TRBV7-8,TRBJ2-3,CASSLWLAGYTDTQYF,TGTGCCAGCAGCTTATGGTTAGCGGGCTACACAGATACGCAGTATTTT
13,many,-,TRBV7-6,TRBJ2-3,CASRGDYSYTQYF,TGTGCCAGTCGCGGCGATTACAGTTATACGCAGTATTTT